The 10 T cell receptor beta chains below were found in one sample sequenced in a study of OX40 agonist ivuxolimab in advanced cancers. Clones were sequenced by immunoSEQ multiplex PCR, and TCRdb holds only the in-frame ones, with some missing. The table has approximately 20,000 clones, 83% seen once; the top ten hold about 20%. The source material was CD4+ or CD8+ T cells sorted from blood, sampled in a trial of the OX40 agonist ivuxolimab. The receptor source for this set is an adult with an advanced solid tumor such as melanoma, head and neck, liver or kidney cancer.

The chain combines TRBV7-3 with TRBJ2-5; TRBD1 aligns across 10 bases. The germline CDR1 and CDR2 sequences are SGHTA and FQGTGA. V lost 5 bases to trimming and J lost 7 bases; unmatched junction nucleotides: 7. CDR3 length equals 14 residues. The CDR3 sequence: CASSQTGGDRTQYF. The CDR3 DNA follows: TGTGCCAGCAGCCAGACAGGGGGCGACAGGACCCAGTACTTC.

As for this clone: A junction end diverges from the germline sequence, so it may reflect a read error. This CDR3 is CTSSPGGMEQYF. DNA of the CDR3: TGTACCAGCAGCCCCGGGGGAATGGAGCAGTACTTC. The chain employs TRBV9 and TRBJ2-7, with D perhaps matching TRBD2 (6 bases). CDR1 is SGDLS and CDR2 is YYNGEE in the germline V gene. This CDR3 comprises 12 residues.

The chain has TRBV6-4 and TRBJ1-4; the D is unclear. Germline lookup yields CDR1 MRHNA and CDR2 SNTAGT. This CDR3 is built from 15 residues. Trimming removed 5 bases from V and 1 base from J, with 11 bases in between. CDR3 loop: CASSTSEGTNEKLFF. CDR3 nucleotides: TGTGCCAGCAGTACCAGTGAAGGAACTAATGAAAAACTGTTTTTT.

This clone showed up just a few times. The gene calls are TRBV5-1 and TRBJ2-2; TRBD1 is a possible D gene (6 bases). V was clipped by 4 bases and J by 3 bases, with 13 bases between them. CDR3 length: 15 amino acids. CDR1 and CDR2 from the germline V gene are SGHRS and YFSETQ. Here the CDR3 DNA reads TGCGCCAGCAGCCAGGGGTCCGGCGACACCGGGGAGCTGTTTTTT. Translated, it gives CASSQGSGDTGELFF. The entire variable domain, with the rest obtained from reference TRBV5-1 and TRBJ2-2, is as follows: KAGVTQTPRYLIKTRGQQVTLSCSPISGHRSVSWYQQTPGQGLQFLFEYFSETQRNKGNFPGRFSGRQFSNSRSEMNVSTLELGDSALYLCASSQGSGDTGELFFGEGSRLTVL.

This sequence joins TRBV29-1 and TRBJ2-1, with a tentative D call TRBD1 (5 bases). V lost 2 bases to trimming and J lost 2 bases, with 13 bases between them. CDR1 is SQVTM and CDR2 is ANQGSEA in the germline V gene. This CDR3 has 15 amino acids. This chain's CDR3 is CSVEPHGQAYNEQFF. CDR3 sequence (DNA): TGCAGCGTTGAACCCCACGGACAAGCCTACAATGAGCAGTTCTTC.

The chain recombines TRBV9 with TRBJ1-1; TRBD1 might be the D (6 bases). Germline V CDR1 and CDR2: SGDLS, YYNGEE. This CDR3 is 14 amino acids long. V was shortened by 2 bases and J by 6 bases, with 14 bases between the two germline ends. CDR3 sequence: CASSVAAGGAEAFF. Written as DNA, the CDR3 is TGTGCCAGCAGCGTCGCGGCGGGGGGCGCTGAAGCTTTCTTT.

The V gene is TRBV30, the J gene TRBJ2-7; 7 nucleotides line up with TRBD2. This CDR3 is built from 12 residues. With 4 bases clipped from V and 2 bases from J, the junction kept 2 bases outside the gene matches. In germline, CDR1 is GTSNPN, CDR2 SVGIG (reference sequence). As DNA, the CDR3 is TGTGCCTGGATGGCGGGAGCCTACGAGCAGTACTTC. Translation gives CAWMAGAYEQYF.

CDR3 protein: CASSGAAYEQYF. The CDR3 DNA follows: TGTGCCAGCAGCGGAGCCGCCTACGAGCAGTACTTC. The chain carries TRBV28 and TRBJ2-7; D is unresolved. V was clipped by 6 bases and J by 2 bases, with 8 bases between them. Per germline, CDR1 MDHEN and CDR2 SYDVKM. This CDR3 is built from 12 residues.

The chain's CDR3 is CASSLTGAPYEQYF. CDR3 nucleotide sequence: TGTGCCAGCAGCTTGACAGGGGCCCCCTACGAGCAGTACTTC. This chain connects TRBV7-2 to TRBJ2-7; TRBD1 matches 8 bases. Germline V gives CDR1 SGHTA, CDR2 FQGNSA. The CDR3 sequence is 14 residues long. Germline trimming cut 3 bases from V and 2 bases from J; bases unmatched to any gene: 3.

This clone has only one observation. The genes are TRBV14 and TRBJ2-1, with 8 bases fitting TRBD2. The CDR3 is made up of 16 amino acids. Germline assignment: CDR1 SGHDN and CDR2 FVKESK. V shed 0 bases, J shed 8 bases, and the junction held 9 bases outside the gene matches. CDR3 residues: CASSQEGLAGWDEQFF. The CDR3 DNA sequence: TGTGCCAGCAGCCAAGAAGGACTAGCCGGGTGGGATGAGCAGTTCTTC.